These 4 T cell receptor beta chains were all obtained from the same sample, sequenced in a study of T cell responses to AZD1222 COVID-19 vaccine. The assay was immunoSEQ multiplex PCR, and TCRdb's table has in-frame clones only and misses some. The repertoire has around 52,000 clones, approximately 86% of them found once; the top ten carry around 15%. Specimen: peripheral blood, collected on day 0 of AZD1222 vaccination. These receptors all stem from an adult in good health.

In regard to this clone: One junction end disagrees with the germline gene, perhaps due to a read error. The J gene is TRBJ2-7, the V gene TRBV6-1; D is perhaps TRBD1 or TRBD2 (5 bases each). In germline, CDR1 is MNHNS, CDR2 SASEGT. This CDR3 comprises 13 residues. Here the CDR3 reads CASREGTLYEQYF. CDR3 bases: TGTGCCAGCAGGGAAGGGACCCTCTACGAGCAGTACTTC.

As DNA, the CDR3 is TGTGCCAGCAGTCCGGGACAAATCAACGAGCAGTACTTC. It yields the protein CASSPGQINEQYF. J is TRBJ2-7 and V is TRBV12-3 or TRBV12-4; TRBD1 is a possible D gene (6 bases). The V end lost 5 bases, the J end lost 5 bases, and 13 bases lay between the germline ends. The CDR3 is made up of 13 amino acids.

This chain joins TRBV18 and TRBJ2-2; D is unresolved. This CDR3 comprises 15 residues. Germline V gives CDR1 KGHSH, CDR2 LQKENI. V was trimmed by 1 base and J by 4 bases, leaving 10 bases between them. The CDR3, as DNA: TGTGCCAGCTCACCACTGAAGGCGAGCACCGGGGAGCTGTTTTTT. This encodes CASSPLKASTGELFF.

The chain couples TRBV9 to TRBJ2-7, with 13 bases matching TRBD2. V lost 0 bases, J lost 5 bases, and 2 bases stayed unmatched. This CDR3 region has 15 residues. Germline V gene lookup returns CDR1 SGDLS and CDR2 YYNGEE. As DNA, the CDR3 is TGTGCCAGCAGCGTAGGTACTAGCGGGAGGGACGAGCAGTACTTC. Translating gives CASSVGTSGRDEQYF.